The 9 T cell receptor beta chains given below trace back to one sample, sequenced in a study of control samples from healthy donors and cancer patients. The table came from immunoSEQ multiplex PCR; TCRdb's copy has only in-frame clones and leaves some out. The sample has fewer than 200,000 clones, just over 90% seen once. Source material: blood. The receptors come from a woman aged 55-69 years in good health.

V usage is TRBV5-1 and J usage is TRBJ2-2; 15 bases align to TRBD2. Germline loops: CDR1 SGHRS, CDR2 YFSETQ. The CDR3 runs to 17 residues. Trimming cost V 3 bases and J 6 bases; bases outside gene matches: 6. The CDR3 spells CASSWTSGGAESGELFF. The CDR3 DNA is TGCGCCAGCAGCTGGACTAGCGGGGGGGCCGAATCCGGGGAGCTGTTTTTT.

The chain links TRBV7-9 to TRBJ2-3, with D perhaps being TRBD1 or TRBD2 (5 bases each). V lost 5 bases, J lost 2 bases, and 11 bases lay in between. The germline V gene encodes CDR1 SEHNR and CDR2 FQNEAQ (reference sequence). CDR3 length equals 14 residues. CDR3 in DNA: TGTGCCAGCAGCCGAGGGGCCGACACAGATACGCAGTATTTT. Amino acids: CASSRGADTDTQYF.

This chain connects TRBV6-1 to TRBJ1-2; D not certain. Trimming cost V 1 base and J 4 bases, with 13 bases left between them. Per germline, CDR1 MNHNS and CDR2 SASEGT. The CDR3 totals 15 residues. The CDR3 DNA reads TGTGCCAGCAGTGAAGACTATGGCGGGATCTATGGCTACACCTTC. Encoded protein: CASSEDYGGIYGYTF.

This sequence joins TRBV25-1 and TRBJ1-5; 7 nucleotides line up with TRBD1. V shed 3 bases and J 4 bases; nucleotides not matched to a gene: 3. This CDR3 region has 14 residues. The germline gives CDR1 MGHDK, CDR2 SYGVNS. In DNA form, the CDR3 reads TGTGCCAGCAGTGAGGGGACAGCGAATCAGCCCCAGCATTTT. This sequence encodes CASSEGTANQPQHF.

The V and J genes are TRBV7-9 and TRBJ2-7, with D hard to call. The CDR3 contains 13 residues. The V gene lost 5 bases and the J gene lost 5 bases, with 13 bases spanning the gap. Germline-derived CDR1 and CDR2 are SEHNR and FQNEAQ (reference sequence). CDR3 DNA: TGTGCCAGCAGCCGAAGCCCCCTAGACGAGCAGTACTTC. It translates to CASSRSPLDEQYF.

This CDR3 reads CASSRSRPSGTDTQYF. The CDR3 coding sequence is TGTGCCAGCAGCCGCTCCCGACCGTCAGGCACAGATACGCAGTATTTT. V is TRBV7-2 and J is TRBJ2-3; D is unresolved. The ends were cut back, 5 bases at V and 1 base at J, with 16 bases in the middle. This CDR3 is built from 16 residues. Germline V CDR1 and CDR2: SGHTA, FQGNSA.

The chain recombines TRBV11-2 with TRBJ1-5; 8 nucleotides match TRBD1. From germline, CDR1 is SGHAT and CDR2 FQNNGV. The length of the CDR3 is 13 residues. V was pared by 5 bases and J by 5 bases, with 2 bases of the junction left unmatched. In nucleotides, the CDR3 is TGTGCCAGCAGCCCGACAGGGGATCAGCCCCAGCATTTT. Its protein is CASSPTGDQPQHF. Using reference TRBV11-2 and TRBJ1-5 for the parts outside the CDR3, the full variable domain is EAGVAQSPRYKIIEKRQSVAFWCNPISGHATLYWYQQILGQGPKLLIQFQNNGVVDDSQLPKDRFSAERLKGVDSTLKIQPAKLEDSAVYLCASSPTGDQPQHFGDGTRLSIL.

The rearrangement links TRBV5-4 to TRBJ1-6; 7 bases map to TRBD1. There are 14 residues in the CDR3. Germline V gene data show CDR1 as SGHNT and CDR2 as YYREEE (reference sequence). Germline trimming cut 4 bases from V and 7 bases from J; bases unmatched to any gene: 5. CDR3 in amino acids: CASSADRVNSPLHF. The CDR3 DNA is TGTGCCAGCAGCGCTGACAGGGTGAATTCACCCCTCCACTTT.

The rearrangement links TRBV5-1 to TRBJ1-3, with a possible D match to TRBD1 (5 bases). The V end lost 0 bases, the J end lost 0 bases, and 16 bases lay between the germline ends. The CDR3 contains 18 residues. Germline V gene sequence: CDR1 SGHRS, CDR2 YFSETQ. DNA for the CDR3: TGCGCCAGCAGCTTGGACGTGGGGCGTAAGTTCTCTGGAAACACCATATATTTT. Amino acids: CASSLDVGRKFSGNTIYF.